The 28 T cell receptor beta chains presented below share a single source sample, sequenced in a study of cytomegalovirus exposure and HLA in healthy donors. PCR amplification relied on 60 Vbeta primers (plus 13 Jbeta primers). Only in-frame clones appear in the TCRdb table, and some are missing; sequencing was by immunoSEQ multiplex PCR. The sample holds 80,000 to 100,000 clones, 81% seen once. The sequencing input was PBMCs. The receptors derive from a human donor in good health.

The V gene is TRBV5-6, the J gene TRBJ1-1; TRBD1 matches 8 bases. Trimming at V came to 1 base and at J to 5 bases, leaving 4 bases not matched to a gene. CDR1 is SGHDT and CDR2 is YYEEEE in the germline V gene. The CDR3 covers 14 residues. CDR3 in DNA: TGTGCCAGCAGCTTGCCCCACAGGGGGACTGAAGCTTTCTTT. As protein: CASSLPHRGTEAFF. Drawing the rest from reference TRBV5-6 and TRBJ1-1, the complete variable domain is DAGVTQSPTHLIKTRGQQVTLRCSPKSGHDTVSWYQQALGQGPQFIFQYYEEEERQRGNFPDRFSGHQFPNYSSELNVNALLLGDSALYLCASSLPHRGTEAFFGQGTRLTVV.

The V call is TRBV21-1, the J call TRBJ1-4; TRBD1 was called by the table and not checked on the DNA. TRBV21-1 is marked as a pseudogene. The CDR3 loop spans 15 amino acids. CDR3 in DNA: TGTGCCAGCAGCGACCGACAGGGGAAGGGTGAAAAACTGTTTTTT. This gives the protein CASSDRQGKGEKLFF.

This clone was seen only a few times. V gene TRBV15 combines with J gene TRBJ2-7, with TRBD1 as a possible D gene (6 bases). V was clipped by 1 base and J by 7 bases, with 11 bases between them. CDR1 and CDR2 (germline): LNHNV, YYDKDF (reference sequence). The CDR3 sequence is 13 residues long. CDR3: CATSRVPGEEQYF. In nucleotides, the CDR3 is TGTGCCACCAGCAGAGTGCCAGGGGAGGAGCAGTACTTC.

A few counts support this clone. The chain combines TRBV25-1 with TRBJ2-1; the match to TRBD2 covers 13 bases. The CDR3 extends over 14 amino acids. J was trimmed by 9 bases and V by 4 bases; bases with no gene match: 3. The V gene's germline CDR1 is MGHDK and CDR2 SYGVNS. The CDR3 coding sequence is TGTGCCAGCAGTGCTGGACTAGCGGGAGCTGAGCAGTTCTTC. Translating it yields CASSAGLAGAEQFF.

This clone was counted a few times. The chain combines TRBV9 with TRBJ2-5; D is perhaps TRBD2 (6 bases). The CDR3 contains 15 residues. The V end was cut by 3 bases, the J end by 0 bases, with 12 bases between. Germline V gene data show CDR1 as SGDLS and CDR2 as YYNGEE. CDR3 region: CASSGRAGDQETQYF. In DNA, the CDR3 is TGTGCCAGCAGCGGGAGGGCCGGGGACCAAGAGACCCAGTACTTC.

The chain couples TRBV5-8 to TRBJ2-3, with TRBD2 matching 13 bases. CDR1 SGHTS and CDR2 YDEGEE come from the germline V gene. The length of the CDR3 is 17 residues. Trimming took 4 bases from V and 1 from J; bases not matched to a gene: 6. The CDR3 DNA follows: TGTGCCAGCAGCCAAGGACTAGCGGGGGTAGGCACAGATACGCAGTATTTT. It codes for CASSQGLAGVGTDTQYF.

V usage is TRBV21-1 and J usage is TRBJ2-5; TRBD2 is the table's D call, not checked against the DNA. TRBV21-1 is designated a pseudogene. The CDR3 has 14 residues. CDR3 nucleotides: TGTGCCAGCAGCAAAGGAGAAGCTCAAGAGACCCAGTACTTC. It yields the protein CASSKGEAQETQYF.

The chain carries TRBV30 and TRBJ2-3; TRBD2 matches 7 bases. Trimming cost V 8 bases and J 4 bases; bases outside gene matches: 12. Germline V gives CDR1 GTSNPN, CDR2 SVGIG (reference sequence). CDR3 length: 14 amino acids. CDR3 region: CAGGSPGGPDTQYF. The CDR3 DNA sequence: TGTGCCGGTGGATCCCCGGGGGGACCAGATACGCAGTATTTT.

The rearrangement links TRBV10-3 to TRBJ2-3, with D tentatively TRBD1 (6 bases). Trimming removed 6 bases at V and 0 bases at J, with 19 bases between. Germline V lookup: CDR1 ENHRY, CDR2 SYGVKD. The CDR3 length is 17 residues. The CDR3 loop reads CAISLRGNRVSTDTQYF. The CDR3 region has the DNA TGTGCCATCAGCCTAAGGGGGAACAGGGTTAGCACAGATACGCAGTATTTT.

The chain recombines TRBV29-1 with TRBJ2-1; 8 bases fit TRBD2. The CDR3 contains 13 residues. CDR1 SQVTM and CDR2 ANQGSEA come from the germline V gene. V trimming: 6 bases; J trimming: 5 bases; junction bases outside the gene matches: 6. CDR3 sequence: CSVAGTRNNEQFF. The DNA of the CDR3 is TGCAGCGTCGCCGGGACTAGAAACAATGAGCAGTTCTTC.

The chain joins TRBV7-3 to TRBJ2-3; a possible D gene is TRBD1 (6 bases). CDR3 length equals 15 residues. Germline values: CDR1 SGHTA, CDR2 FQGTGA. Trimming cost V 5 bases and J 5 bases, with 17 bases left between them. This CDR3 is CASSASGVRGDTQYF. In nucleotides, the CDR3 is TGTGCCAGCAGCGCATCAGGGGTCCGTGGAGATACGCAGTATTTT. Complete variable domain (other parts from reference TRBV7-3 and TRBJ2-3): GAGVSQTPSNKVTEKGKYVELRCDPISGHTALYWYRQSLGQGPEFLIYFQGTGAADDSGLPNDRFFAVRPEGSVSTLKIQRTERGDSAVYLCASSASGVRGDTQYFGPGTRLTVL.

This chain connects TRBV7-9 to TRBJ2-5; 7 nucleotides agree with TRBD1. The CDR3 has 14 amino acids. Germline CDR1 SEHNR, CDR2 FQNEAQ (reference sequence). Trimming took 5 bases from V and 5 from J; bases not matched to a gene: 8. The CDR3 protein is CASSRLTGVETQYF. CDR3 DNA sequence: TGTGCCAGCAGCCGGCTCACAGGGGTGGAGACCCAGTACTTC.

This chain connects TRBV27 to TRBJ1-5; 9 bases map to TRBD1. CDR1 is MNHEY, CDR2 SMNVEV, per germline (reference sequence). This CDR3 spans 15 amino acids. The trim removed 6 bases at V and 6 bases at J, leaving 9 bases unmatched. The CDR3 nucleotides read TGTGCCAGCAGCACCGCCGGGACAGGGTTTCAGCCCCAGCATTTT. It encodes CASSTAGTGFQPQHF.

V is TRBV10-3 and J is TRBJ2-7, with D possibly being TRBD2 (6 bases). The germline CDR1 and CDR2 sequences are ENHRY and SYGVKD. V was pared by 7 bases and J by 5 bases, with 18 bases between. CDR3 length equals 14 residues. CDR3 protein: CAIMMEGLPDEQYF. In nucleotides, the CDR3 is TGTGCCATCATGATGGAGGGCCTTCCCGACGAGCAGTACTTC.

The chain joins TRBV19 to TRBJ2-7, with a possible D match to TRBD2 (6 bases). This CDR3 comprises 16 residues. Germline-derived CDR1 and CDR2 are LNHDA and SQIVND (reference sequence). Trimming stripped 5 bases from V and 0 bases from J, with 17 bases between. CDR3 amino acids: CASSPGTWRYSYEQYF. The CDR3 DNA sequence: TGTGCCAGTAGTCCGGGGACTTGGCGTTACTCCTACGAGCAGTACTTC. The full variable domain, completed using reference TRBV19 and TRBJ2-7, is DGGITQSPKYLFRKEGQNVTLSCEQNLNHDAMYWYRQDPGQGLRLIYYSQIVNDFQKGDIAEGYSVSREKKESFPLTVTSAQKNPTAFYLCASSPGTWRYSYEQYFGPGTRLTVT.

The chain joins TRBV9 to TRBJ1-2, with TRBD1 matching over 8 bases. This CDR3 is 15 amino acids long. The V segment lost 3 bases and the J segment 7 bases; nucleotides outside the gene matches: 11. Germline loops: CDR1 SGDLS, CDR2 YYNGEE. CDR3 sequence (DNA): TGTGCCAGCAGCGCCCCGGACAGGGAAGCCGGTGGCTACACCTTC. It encodes CASSAPDREAGGYTF.

The CDR3 nucleotides read TGTGCCAGCACCCGAGGGAGCTACGAGCAGTACTTC. It specifies CASTRGSYEQYF. The chain is built from TRBV5-6 and TRBJ2-5; D may be TRBD2 (5 bases). The J call may be faulty, since TRBJ2-7 better matches the DNA end. Germline CDR1 SGHDT, CDR2 YYEEEE. This CDR3 is built from 12 residues.

V gene TRBV4-3 combines with J gene TRBJ2-7, with 10 bases matching TRBD1. Per germline, CDR1 LGHNA and CDR2 YSLEER. CDR3 size: 15 residues. After removal of 3 bases from V and 5 bases from J, the junction contained 7 bases not matched to a gene. The CDR3 spells CASSHSGQGLHEQYF. The CDR3, as DNA: TGCGCCAGCAGCCACTCGGGACAGGGGCTTCACGAGCAGTACTTC.

The chain has TRBV7-3 and TRBJ2-2, with no clear D. This CDR3 comprises 13 residues. From germline, CDR1 is SGHTA and CDR2 FQGTGA. Trimming left V 6 bases short and J 5 bases short, with 10 bases between. The CDR3 is CASSLSRTGELFF. The CDR3 region has the DNA TGTGCCAGCAGTCTAAGCAGGACCGGGGAGCTGTTTTTT.

This chain uses TRBV6-5 with TRBJ2-5, with TRBD2 matching over 7 bases. The V gene end was trimmed by 6 bases and the J gene end by 7 bases; junction bases not matched to a gene: 14. This CDR3 has 15 amino acids. Germline V gives CDR1 MNHEY, CDR2 SVGAGI. The CDR3 region is CASSPLGEGYGTQYF. The CDR3 nucleotides are TGTGCCAGCAGCCCCCTCGGGGAGGGTTACGGGACCCAGTACTTC.

The genes are TRBV5-1 and TRBJ2-5, with a weak D call TRBD2 (5 bases). The CDR3 length is 14 residues. From germline, CDR1 is SGHRS and CDR2 YFSETQ. V shed 0 bases and J shed 4 bases, with 10 bases lying between them. CDR3 protein: CASSLAGKGETQYF. The CDR3 coding sequence is TGCGCCAGCAGCTTGGCCGGGAAAGGAGAGACCCAGTACTTC.

This clone was observed a handful of times. This chain uses TRBV7-3 with TRBJ1-1; D might be TRBD1 (5 bases). CDR1 and CDR2 (germline): SGHTA, FQGTGA. This CDR3 contains 14 residues. V lost 5 bases to trimming and J lost 6 bases, with 16 bases between them. The CDR3, as DNA: TGTGCCAGCAGCCCATCAGGGAGGAGCGCTGAAGCTTTCTTT. Translated, it gives CASSPSGRSAEAFF. Drawing the rest from reference TRBV7-3 and TRBJ1-1, the complete variable domain is GAGVSQTPSNKVTEKGKYVELRCDPISGHTALYWYRQSLGQGPEFLIYFQGTGAADDSGLPNDRFFAVRPEGSVSTLKIQRTERGDSAVYLCASSPSGRSAEAFFGQGTRLTVV.

The chain couples TRBV28 to TRBJ2-5, with 8 bases identical to TRBD2. V lost 4 bases and J lost 4; bases outside the gene matches: 8. Germline CDR1 is MDHEN and CDR2 is SYDVKM. The CDR3 runs to 15 residues. CDR3 sequence (DNA): TGTGCCAGCAGTTCCCTCGGGAGGGCCAGAGAGACCCAGTACTTC. This gives the protein CASSSLGRARETQYF.

The CDR3 here is CSGGQGDHEQYF. The CDR3 nucleotides read TGCAGCGGAGGACAGGGGGACCACGAGCAGTACTTC. This chain connects TRBV29-1 to TRBJ2-7, with 10 bases fitting TRBD1. The CDR3 is 12 amino acids. Germline V gene lookup returns CDR1 SQVTM and CDR2 ANQGSEA. After removal of 7 bases from V and 5 bases from J, the junction contained 5 bases not matched to a gene.

The table lists this clone with a count of one. V gene TRBV9 combines with J gene TRBJ1-3, with 7 bases lining up with TRBD1. CDR1 SGDLS and CDR2 YYNGEE come from the germline V gene. The CDR3 covers 17 residues. V gave up 0 bases and J gave up 2 bases; unmatched junction bases: 8. The CDR3 protein is CASSVAADRLTGNTIYF. The CDR3 DNA is TGTGCCAGCAGCGTAGCCGCGGACAGGCTAACTGGAAACACCATATATTTT.

The CDR3 bases are TGTGCCAGCTCGGGACTAGCGGGAGTCCGGGAGCTGTTTTTT. The encoded protein is CASSGLAGVRELFF. The rearrangement joins TRBV6-5 to TRBJ2-2, with TRBD2 matching over 14 bases. The CDR3 sequence is 14 residues long. With V trimmed by 8 bases and J by 9 bases, 5 bases remained unmatched. The V gene's germline CDR1 is MNHEY and CDR2 SVGAGI.

V and J are TRBV27 and TRBJ2-1, with 9 bases that match TRBD1. The CDR3 contains 14 residues. Germline CDR1 MNHEY, CDR2 SMNVEV (reference sequence). Losses at the gene ends were 7 bases for V and 4 bases for J; bases not matched to a gene: 5. This CDR3 is CASIGTGPYNEQFF. In DNA form, the CDR3 reads TGTGCCAGCATAGGGACAGGGCCTTACAATGAGCAGTTCTTC.

The V call is TRBV9, the J call TRBJ2-1, with D tentatively TRBD1 (5 bases). Germline V CDR1 and CDR2: SGDLS, YYNGEE. V was clipped by 0 bases and J by 3 bases, with 10 bases between them. There are 15 residues in the CDR3. Here the CDR3 reads CASSVDNQGYNEQFF. The CDR3 region has the DNA TGTGCCAGCAGCGTAGATAATCAGGGCTACAATGAGCAGTTCTTC.